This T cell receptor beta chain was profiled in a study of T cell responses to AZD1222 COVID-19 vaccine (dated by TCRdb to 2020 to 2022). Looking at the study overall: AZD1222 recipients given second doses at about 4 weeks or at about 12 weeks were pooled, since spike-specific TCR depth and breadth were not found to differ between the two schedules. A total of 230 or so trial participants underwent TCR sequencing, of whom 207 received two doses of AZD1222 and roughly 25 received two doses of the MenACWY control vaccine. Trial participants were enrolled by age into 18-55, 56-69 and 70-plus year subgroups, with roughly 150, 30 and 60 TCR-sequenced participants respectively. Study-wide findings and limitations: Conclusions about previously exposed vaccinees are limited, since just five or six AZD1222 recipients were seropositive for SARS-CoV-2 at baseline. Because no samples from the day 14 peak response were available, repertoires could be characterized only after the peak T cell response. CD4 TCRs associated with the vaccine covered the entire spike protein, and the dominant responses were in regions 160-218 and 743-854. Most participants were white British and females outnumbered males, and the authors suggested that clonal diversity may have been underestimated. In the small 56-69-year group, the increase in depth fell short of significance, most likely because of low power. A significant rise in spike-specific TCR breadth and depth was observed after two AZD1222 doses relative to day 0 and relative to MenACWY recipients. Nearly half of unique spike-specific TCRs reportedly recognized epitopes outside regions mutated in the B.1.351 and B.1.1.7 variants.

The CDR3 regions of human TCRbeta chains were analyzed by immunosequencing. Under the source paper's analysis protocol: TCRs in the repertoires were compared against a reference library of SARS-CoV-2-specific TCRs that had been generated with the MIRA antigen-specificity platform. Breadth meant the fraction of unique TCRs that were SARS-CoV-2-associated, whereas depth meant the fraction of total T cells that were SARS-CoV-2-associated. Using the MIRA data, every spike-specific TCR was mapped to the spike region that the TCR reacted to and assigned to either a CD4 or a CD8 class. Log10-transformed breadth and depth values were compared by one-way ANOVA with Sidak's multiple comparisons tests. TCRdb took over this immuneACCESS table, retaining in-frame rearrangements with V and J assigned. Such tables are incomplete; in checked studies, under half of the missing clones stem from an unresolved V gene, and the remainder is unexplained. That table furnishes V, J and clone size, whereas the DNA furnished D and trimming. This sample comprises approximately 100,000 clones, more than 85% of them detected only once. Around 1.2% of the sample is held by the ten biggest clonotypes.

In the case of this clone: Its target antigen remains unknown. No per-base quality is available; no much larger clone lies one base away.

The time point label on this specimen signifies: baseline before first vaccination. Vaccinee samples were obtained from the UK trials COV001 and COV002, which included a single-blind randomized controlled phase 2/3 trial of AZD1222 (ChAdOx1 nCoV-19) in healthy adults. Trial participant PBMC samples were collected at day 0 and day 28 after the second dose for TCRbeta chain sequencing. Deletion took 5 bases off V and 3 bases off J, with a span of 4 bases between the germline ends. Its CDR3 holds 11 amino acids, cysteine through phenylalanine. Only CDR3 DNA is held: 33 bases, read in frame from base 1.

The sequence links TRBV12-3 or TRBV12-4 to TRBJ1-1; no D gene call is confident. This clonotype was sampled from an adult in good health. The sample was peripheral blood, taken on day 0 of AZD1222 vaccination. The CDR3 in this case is CASSQYTEAFF. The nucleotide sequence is TGTGCCAGCAGTCAGTACACTGAAGCTTTCTTT.